The rows below give T cell receptor beta chains drawn from one sample of a study of blood T cell repertoires in COVID-19. Here immunoSEQ multiplex PCR was the method, and the copy in TCRdb shows in-frame clones only, minus some. The data show about 69,000 clones, about 80% seen once. The sample comprised peripheral blood. The source is a man aged 50-59 years with COVID-19, enrolled during active disease. CDR3s include the opening cysteine and the closing phenylalanine or tryptophan. Each record gives: CDR3 DNA, CDR3 protein, J gene, clone size, V gene, D gene, CDR3 length. A D gene is named only where the DNA matches it firmly. Some rows have no size entry. The others give once, few or many, or a class for an expanded clone.

CDR3 DNA: TGTGCCATCAGGTCAGGGGGAGGCAATCAGCCCCAGCATTTT
CDR3 protein: CAIRSGGGNQPQHF
J gene: TRBJ1-5
clone size: once
V gene: TRBV10-3
D gene: TRBD1
CDR3 length: 14

CDR3 DNA: TGTGCCACCAGCAGCAGGGGGGCTACCTATGGCTACACCTTC
CDR3 protein: CATSSRGATYGYTF
J gene: TRBJ1-2
clone size: -
V gene: TRBV15
D gene: TRBD1
CDR3 length: 14

CDR3 DNA: TGTGCCAGCAGCCATGTGGGGGGGATCACAGATACGCAGTATTTT
CDR3 protein: CASSHVGGITDTQYF
J gene: TRBJ2-3
clone size: medium-sized
V gene: TRBV14
D gene: TRBD2
CDR3 length: 15

CDR3 DNA: TGTGCCAGCAGCTACCTGACTAGCGTCAACACCGGGGAGCTGTTTTTT
CDR3 protein: CASSYLTSVNTGELFF
J gene: TRBJ2-2
clone size: -
V gene: TRBV7-9
D gene: TRBD2
CDR3 length: 16

CDR3 DNA: TGTGCCAGCTCACCCAACTCCTACGAGCAGTACTTC
CDR3 protein: CASSPNSYEQYF
J gene: TRBJ2-7
clone size: -
V gene: TRBV18
D gene: -
CDR3 length: 12

CDR3 DNA: TGTGCCATCAGTGAGTCGAGGGGGGGTCTAGTTAATGAGCAGTTCTTC
CDR3 protein: CAISESRGGLVNEQFF
J gene: TRBJ2-1
clone size: -
V gene: TRBV10-3
D gene: -
CDR3 length: 16

CDR3 DNA: TGCGCCAGCAGCCAAGACAGGGGGCGACCCACAGATACGCAGTATTTT
CDR3 protein: CASSQDRGRPTDTQYF
J gene: TRBJ2-3
clone size: -
V gene: TRBV4-3
D gene: TRBD1
CDR3 length: 16

CDR3 DNA: TGTGCCAGCAGCTCAACACTAGCGGCGTCTGAGCAGTTCTTC
CDR3 protein: CASSSTLAASEQFF
J gene: TRBJ2-1
clone size: -
V gene: TRBV7-2
D gene: TRBD2
CDR3 length: 14

CDR3 DNA: TGTGCCAGCACCCGGGATCTCAAATCAGATACGCAGTATTTT
CDR3 protein: CASTRDLKSDTQYF
J gene: TRBJ2-3
clone size: once
V gene: TRBV6-5
D gene: -
CDR3 length: 14

CDR3 DNA: TGTGCCAGTAGGCCGGGGGGGGCAACAGATACGCAGTATTTT
CDR3 protein: CASRPGGATDTQYF
J gene: TRBJ2-3
clone size: -
V gene: TRBV19
D gene: TRBD2
CDR3 length: 14

CDR3 DNA: TGTGCCAGCAGCCAAGAACGACAGGGGGCCGGGGAGCAGTACTTC
CDR3 protein: CASSQERQGAGEQYF
J gene: TRBJ2-7
clone size: -
V gene: TRBV3-1/TRBV3-2
D gene: TRBD1
CDR3 length: 15

CDR3 DNA: TGTGCCAGCAGCTTGAGTGTTCCAACATACAGCTCCTATAATTCACCCCTCCACTTT
CDR3 protein: CASSLSVPTYSSYNSPLHF
J gene: TRBJ1-6
clone size: -
V gene: TRBV5-6
D gene: -
CDR3 length: 19

CDR3 DNA: TGTGCCAGCTCACCCGCCGGGGAAGGGGGCGAGACCCAGTACTTC
CDR3 protein: CASSPAGEGGETQYF
J gene: TRBJ2-5
clone size: -
V gene: TRBV18
D gene: TRBD1
CDR3 length: 15

CDR3 DNA: TGTGCCAGCAGCTCGGGACTAGCGGGGGGGCCGAACACCGGGGAGCTGTTTTTT
CDR3 protein: CASSSGLAGGPNTGELFF
J gene: TRBJ2-2
clone size: -
V gene: TRBV5-6
D gene: TRBD2
CDR3 length: 18

CDR3 DNA: TGTGCCAGCAGCCCCAGACACCGGGACAGAGCTAACTATGGCTACACCTTC
CDR3 protein: CASSPRHRDRANYGYTF
J gene: TRBJ1-2
clone size: -
V gene: TRBV3-1/TRBV3-2
D gene: TRBD1
CDR3 length: 17

CDR3 DNA: TGTGCCAGCACAGGGGACATCGATCAGCCCCAGCATTTT
CDR3 protein: CASTGDIDQPQHF
J gene: TRBJ1-5
clone size: few
V gene: TRBV18
D gene: TRBD1
CDR3 length: 13

CDR3 DNA: TGTGCCAGCAGCTCGCGCGATAATGGAGATACGCAGTATTTT
CDR3 protein: CASSSRDNGDTQYF
J gene: TRBJ2-3
clone size: -
V gene: TRBV11-2
D gene: -
CDR3 length: 14

CDR3 DNA: TGTGCCAGCAGCACTACTAGCGGGGGCCAGTCCGATACGCAGTATTTT
CDR3 protein: CASSTTSGGQSDTQYF
J gene: TRBJ2-3
clone size: -
V gene: TRBV21-1
D gene: -
CDR3 length: 16

CDR3 DNA: TGTGCCAGCAGTTACTCGATAGGGGTGGAAGGTGAAGCTTTCTTT
CDR3 protein: CASSYSIGVEGEAFF
J gene: TRBJ1-1
clone size: once
V gene: TRBV6-6
D gene: -
CDR3 length: 15

CDR3 DNA: TGTGCCAGCCACCTATCGTCGGGCACTGAAGCTTTCTTT
CDR3 protein: CASHLSSGTEAFF
J gene: TRBJ1-1
clone size: -
V gene: TRBV7-9
D gene: -
CDR3 length: 13

CDR3 DNA: TGCGCCAGCAGCACAGGGACCGGGGAAAAACTGTTTTTT
CDR3 protein: CASSTGTGEKLFF
J gene: TRBJ1-4
clone size: -
V gene: TRBV5-1
D gene: -
CDR3 length: 13

CDR3 DNA: TGTGCCAGCAGCTTTTACGGGGGGGACACAGATACGCAGTATTTT
CDR3 protein: CASSFYGGDTDTQYF
J gene: TRBJ2-3
clone size: -
V gene: TRBV5-4
D gene: TRBD2
CDR3 length: 15

CDR3 DNA: TGTGCCAGCAGTGAATTGAGCACGCGATCCAGCAATCAGCCCCAGCATTTT
CDR3 protein: CASSELSTRSSNQPQHF
J gene: TRBJ1-5
clone size: -
V gene: TRBV2
D gene: -
CDR3 length: 17

CDR3 DNA: TGTGCCAGTACCCACCGGGTACCTGGGGGCTACACCTTC
CDR3 protein: CASTHRVPGGYTF
J gene: TRBJ1-2
clone size: once
V gene: TRBV19
D gene: -
CDR3 length: 13

CDR3 DNA: TGCGCCAGCAGATTCTCAAGGACAGGGCCCTACGAGCAGTACTTC
CDR3 protein: CASRFSRTGPYEQYF
J gene: TRBJ2-7
clone size: -
V gene: TRBV5-1
D gene: TRBD1
CDR3 length: 15

CDR3 DNA: TGTGCCAGCAGCTTAACGTTCCGGGGGTCTGACACTGAAGCTTTCTTT
CDR3 protein: CASSLTFRGSDTEAFF
J gene: TRBJ1-1
clone size: -
V gene: TRBV7-3
D gene: -
CDR3 length: 16

CDR3 DNA: TGTGCCAGCAGCTTAGCCTTGAACACTGAAGCTTTCTTT
CDR3 protein: CASSLALNTEAFF
J gene: TRBJ1-1
clone size: few
V gene: TRBV11-3
D gene: -
CDR3 length: 13

CDR3 DNA: TGTGCCAGCTCAGTTTTCCGGGACAGCTCTGGAAACACCATATATTTT
CDR3 protein: CASSVFRDSSGNTIYF
J gene: TRBJ1-3
clone size: -
V gene: TRBV18
D gene: TRBD1
CDR3 length: 16

CDR3 DNA: TGTGCCAGCAGTGGCAGACAGGGGGCCCGAGCTAACTATGGCTACACCTTC
CDR3 protein: CASSGRQGARANYGYTF
J gene: TRBJ1-2
clone size: -
V gene: TRBV6-1
D gene: TRBD1
CDR3 length: 17

CDR3 DNA: TGTGCCAGCAGTTTAGTCCGGAACTATGGCTACACCTTC
CDR3 protein: CASSLVRNYGYTF
J gene: TRBJ1-2
clone size: -
V gene: TRBV12-3/TRBV12-4
D gene: -
CDR3 length: 13

CDR3 DNA: TGTGCCAGCACCTGGTCGGGGAACACTGAAGCTTTCTTT
CDR3 protein: CASTWSGNTEAFF
J gene: TRBJ1-1
clone size: -
V gene: TRBV7-9
D gene: -
CDR3 length: 13

CDR3 DNA: TGTGCCAGCAGCCATTGGAGGGCTAGCGGGGTCCAAGAGACCCAGTACTTC
CDR3 protein: CASSHWRASGVQETQYF
J gene: TRBJ2-5
clone size: -
V gene: TRBV3-1/TRBV3-2
D gene: TRBD2
CDR3 length: 17

CDR3 DNA: TGTGCCAGCAGCTTAACAAGGGGACAGGGCAGGGCGAGCACTGAAGCTTTCTTT
CDR3 protein: CASSLTRGQGRASTEAFF
J gene: TRBJ1-1
clone size: -
V gene: TRBV7-9
D gene: TRBD1
CDR3 length: 18

CDR3 DNA: TGTGCCAGCAGCGCCAACTACGCCGGGACAGGGACCTACGAGCAGTACTTC
CDR3 protein: CASSANYAGTGTYEQYF
J gene: TRBJ2-7
clone size: -
V gene: TRBV7-9
D gene: TRBD1
CDR3 length: 17

CDR3 DNA: TGTGCCAGCAACATAGGGGGCTATGGCTACACCTTC
CDR3 protein: CASNIGGYGYTF
J gene: TRBJ1-2
clone size: -
V gene: TRBV6-6
D gene: -
CDR3 length: 12

CDR3 DNA: TGTGCCAGCAGTCGGGACATAGCGGGCTACACCTTC
CDR3 protein: CASSRDIAGYTF
J gene: TRBJ1-2
clone size: -
V gene: TRBV2
D gene: -
CDR3 length: 12

CDR3 DNA: TGTGCCAGAAGCTCCGGGACAGGCCCTAATTCACCCCTCCACTTT
CDR3 protein: CARSSGTGPNSPLHF
J gene: TRBJ1-6
clone size: many
V gene: TRBV5-3
D gene: TRBD1
CDR3 length: 15

CDR3 DNA: TGTGCCATCAGCCTCCAACCTAAGGGGGCGGGGAACACTGAAGCTTTCTTT
CDR3 protein: CAISLQPKGAGNTEAFF
J gene: TRBJ1-1
clone size: -
V gene: TRBV10-3
D gene: TRBD1
CDR3 length: 17

CDR3 DNA: TGTGCCTTTAGGGGGGGGAACACCGGGGAGCTGTTTTTT
CDR3 protein: CAFRGGNTGELFF
J gene: TRBJ2-2
clone size: -
V gene: TRBV10-3
D gene: -
CDR3 length: 13

CDR3 DNA: TGTGCCAGCAGCTTAATGGGGGGGTCCCCCTACGAGCAGTACTTC
CDR3 protein: CASSLMGGSPYEQYF
J gene: TRBJ2-7
clone size: -
V gene: TRBV7-3
D gene: TRBD2
CDR3 length: 15

CDR3 DNA: TGTGCCTGGGGGACTAGCGGGGGTAGTGAGACCCAGTACTTC
CDR3 protein: CAWGTSGGSETQYF
J gene: TRBJ2-5
clone size: -
V gene: TRBV30
D gene: TRBD2
CDR3 length: 14

CDR3 DNA: TGTGCCAGCAGTCCCCCGGGACTAGCTTCCAATGAGCAGTTCTTC
CDR3 protein: CASSPPGLASNEQFF
J gene: TRBJ2-1
clone size: once
V gene: TRBV7-9
D gene: TRBD2
CDR3 length: 15

CDR3 DNA: TGCGCCAGCGTACAGGACAGGTCCCTAGGGGTCCAGTACTTC
CDR3 protein: CASVQDRSLGVQYF
J gene: TRBJ2-5
clone size: -
V gene: TRBV5-1
D gene: TRBD1
CDR3 length: 14

CDR3 DNA: TGTGCCAGCAGCTTTGTAGGACAGGGGGAGAACACTGAAGCTTTCTTT
CDR3 protein: CASSFVGQGENTEAFF
J gene: TRBJ1-1
clone size: few
V gene: TRBV7-9
D gene: TRBD1
CDR3 length: 16